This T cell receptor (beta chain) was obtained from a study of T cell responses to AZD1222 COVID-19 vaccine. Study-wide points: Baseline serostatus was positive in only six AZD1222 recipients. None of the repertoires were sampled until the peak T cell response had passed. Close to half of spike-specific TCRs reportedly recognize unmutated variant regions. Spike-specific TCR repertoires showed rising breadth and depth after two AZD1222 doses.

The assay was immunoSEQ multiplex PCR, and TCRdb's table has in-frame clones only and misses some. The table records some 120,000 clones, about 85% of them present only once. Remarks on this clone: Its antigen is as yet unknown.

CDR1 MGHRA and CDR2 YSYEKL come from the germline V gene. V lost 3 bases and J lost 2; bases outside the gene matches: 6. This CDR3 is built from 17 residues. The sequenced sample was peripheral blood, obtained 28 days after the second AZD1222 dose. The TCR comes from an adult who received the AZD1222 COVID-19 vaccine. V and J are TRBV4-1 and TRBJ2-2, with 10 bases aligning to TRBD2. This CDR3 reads CASSQNIAGGNTGELFF. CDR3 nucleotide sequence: TGCGCCAGCAGCCAGAACATAGCGGGGGGAAACACCGGGGAGCTGTTTTTT.